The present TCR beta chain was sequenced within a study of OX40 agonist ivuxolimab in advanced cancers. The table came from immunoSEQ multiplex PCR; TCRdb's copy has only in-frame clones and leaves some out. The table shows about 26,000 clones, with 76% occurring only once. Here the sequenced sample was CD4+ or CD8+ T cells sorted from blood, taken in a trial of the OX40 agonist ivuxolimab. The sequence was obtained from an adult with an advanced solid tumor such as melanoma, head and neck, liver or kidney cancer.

This chain's CDR3 is CASSALGQGQATNEKLFF. The CDR3 nucleotides read TGTGCCAGCAGCGCTCTGGGACAGGGGCAAGCAACTAATGAAAAACTGTTTTTT. This chain connects TRBV7-9 to TRBJ1-4; the match to TRBD1 covers 10 bases. This CDR3 comprises 18 residues. With 5 bases clipped from V and 0 bases from J, the junction kept 9 bases outside the gene matches. Germline V lookup: CDR1 SEHNR, CDR2 FQNEAQ (reference sequence).